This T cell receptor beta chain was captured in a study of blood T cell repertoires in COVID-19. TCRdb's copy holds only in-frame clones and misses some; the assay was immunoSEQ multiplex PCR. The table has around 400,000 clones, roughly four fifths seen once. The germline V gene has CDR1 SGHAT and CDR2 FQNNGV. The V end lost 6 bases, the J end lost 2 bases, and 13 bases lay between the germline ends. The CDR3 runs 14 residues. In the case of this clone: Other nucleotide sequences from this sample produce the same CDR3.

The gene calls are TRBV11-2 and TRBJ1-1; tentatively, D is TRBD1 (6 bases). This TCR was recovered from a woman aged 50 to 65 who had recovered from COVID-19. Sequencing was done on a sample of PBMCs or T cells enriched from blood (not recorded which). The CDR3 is CASSLTDRNTEAFF. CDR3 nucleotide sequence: TGTGCCAGCAGTCTCACGGACAGAAACACTGAAGCTTTCTTT.